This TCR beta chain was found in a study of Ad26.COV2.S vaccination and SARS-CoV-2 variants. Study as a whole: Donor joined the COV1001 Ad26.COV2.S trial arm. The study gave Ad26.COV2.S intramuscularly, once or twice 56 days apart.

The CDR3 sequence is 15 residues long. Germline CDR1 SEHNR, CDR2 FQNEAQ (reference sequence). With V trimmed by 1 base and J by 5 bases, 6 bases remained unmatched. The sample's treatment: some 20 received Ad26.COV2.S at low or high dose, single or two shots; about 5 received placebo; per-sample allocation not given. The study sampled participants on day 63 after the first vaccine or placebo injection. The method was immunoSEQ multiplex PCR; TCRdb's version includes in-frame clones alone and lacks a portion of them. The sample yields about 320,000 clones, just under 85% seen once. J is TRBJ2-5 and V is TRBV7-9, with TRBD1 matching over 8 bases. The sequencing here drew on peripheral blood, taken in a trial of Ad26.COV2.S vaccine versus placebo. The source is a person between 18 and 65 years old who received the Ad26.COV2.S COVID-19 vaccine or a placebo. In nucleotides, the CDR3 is TGTGCCAGCAGCTTAGGACACAGGGGGAAGGAGACCCAGTACTTC. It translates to CASSLGHRGKETQYF.